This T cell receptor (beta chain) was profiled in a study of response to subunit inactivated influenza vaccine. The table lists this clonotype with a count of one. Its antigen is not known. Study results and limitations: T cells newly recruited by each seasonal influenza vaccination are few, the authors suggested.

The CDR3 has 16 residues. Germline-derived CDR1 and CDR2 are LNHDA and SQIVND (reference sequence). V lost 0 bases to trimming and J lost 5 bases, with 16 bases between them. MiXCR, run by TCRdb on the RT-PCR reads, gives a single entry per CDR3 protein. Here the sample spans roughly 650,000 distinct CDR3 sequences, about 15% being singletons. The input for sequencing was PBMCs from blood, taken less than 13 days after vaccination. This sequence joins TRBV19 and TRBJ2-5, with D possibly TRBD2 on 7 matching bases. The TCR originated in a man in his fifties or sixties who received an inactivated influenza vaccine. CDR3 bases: TGTGCCAGTAGTATAGATCCGGCGGGGGCGAGCGAGACCCAGTACTTC. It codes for CASSIDPAGASETQYF.